Listed here are 21 T cell receptor beta chains from one sample, sequenced in a study of shared clonotypes between healthy human individuals. Some clones are missing from TCRdb's copy, which holds only in-frame ones; the method was immunoSEQ multiplex PCR. The sample records 550,000 to 850,000 clones, roughly 70% being singletons. The sequenced sample was memory CD4+ T cells sorted from blood. Subset denoted: CD45RA-negative fraction. The receptor source for this set is a woman in her 30s in good health.

The J gene is TRBJ1-1, the V gene TRBV28; D is ambiguous. The ends were cut back, 6 bases at V and 0 bases at J, with 8 bases in the middle. CDR1 and CDR2 (germline): MDHEN, SYDVKM. The CDR3 totals 13 residues. CDR3 nucleotides: TGTGCCAGCAGGTCGGCCGTGAACACTGAAGCTTTCTTT. Residues: CASRSAVNTEAFF.

The V and J genes are TRBV7-8 and TRBJ2-3; 8 bases align to TRBD2. The CDR3 totals 15 residues. With 2 bases clipped from V and 4 bases from J, the junction kept 5 bases outside the gene matches. Germline lookup yields CDR1 SGHVS and CDR2 FQNEAQ. This chain's CDR3 is CASSLSGRAPDTQYF. The CDR3 DNA follows: TGTGCCAGCAGCTTATCCGGGAGGGCCCCAGATACGCAGTATTTT.

For this clone: Other DNA sequences within the sample encode an identical CDR3. The rearrangement joins TRBV2 to TRBJ1-2; TRBD1 matches 8 bases. The CDR3 contains 14 residues. J lost 2 bases, V lost 5 bases, and 4 bases had no gene match. Germline V gene sequence: CDR1 SNHLY, CDR2 FYNNEI. CDR3 bases: TGTGCCAGCAGTTACAGGGGGGCGAACTATGGCTACACCTTC. It is translated as CASSYRGANYGYTF.

A word on this clone: Other DNA sequences in this sample translate to the same CDR3. The V and J genes are TRBV5-1 and TRBJ2-7, with 8 bases matching TRBD2. Germline assignment: CDR1 SGHRS and CDR2 YFSETQ. The CDR3 length is 15 residues. The V gene end was trimmed by 0 bases and the J gene end by 2 bases; junction bases not matched to a gene: 4. For the CDR3, the DNA is TGCGCCAGCAGCTTGGGTCTAGCGGGCGCCTACGAGCAGTACTTC. This gives the protein CASSLGLAGAYEQYF. Full variable domain (outside the CDR3, taken from reference TRBV5-1 and TRBJ2-7): KAGVTQTPRYLIKTRGQQVTLSCSPISGHRSVSWYQQTPGQGLQFLFEYFSETQRNKGNFPGRFSGRQFSNSRSEMNVSTLELGDSALYLCASSLGLAGAYEQYFGPGTRLTVT.

A remark on this clone: Other nucleotide sequences from this sample produce the same CDR3. This rearrangement joins TRBV11-2 to TRBJ2-3; D is unresolved. Trimming took 5 bases from V and 0 from J, leaving 6 bases between them. CDR3 size: 13 residues. Germline V gives CDR1 SGHAT, CDR2 FQNNGV. The DNA for the CDR3 is TGTGCCAGCAGCGCGCCAAGCACAGATACGCAGTATTTT. It codes for CASSAPSTDTQYF.

This chain links TRBV15 with TRBJ1-5; weak D call: TRBD1 (5 bases). Germline V gene sequence: CDR1 LNHNV, CDR2 YYDKDF (reference sequence). The CDR3 consists of 15 residues. Trimming cost V 5 bases and J 3 bases, with 14 bases left between them. The DNA of the CDR3 is TGTGCCACCAGCCCCGGGGGGACGGACAATCAGCCCCAGCATTTT. Translating it yields CATSPGGTDNQPQHF.

The gene calls are TRBV6-1 and TRBJ2-3; the match to TRBD2 covers 8 bases. Trimming took 5 bases from V and 1 from J; bases not matched to a gene: 5. This CDR3 is built from 15 residues. The germline V gene has CDR1 MNHNS and CDR2 SASEGT. In nucleotides, the CDR3 is TGTGCCAGCAGTAGCGGGAGAGAGGGCACAGATACGCAGTATTTT. Protein product: CASSSGREGTDTQYF.

This clone occurred many times. The chain combines TRBV15 with TRBJ1-1, with D tentatively TRBD1 (5 bases). The CDR3 extends over 14 amino acids. Trimming left V 0 bases short and J 6 bases short, with 11 bases between. Germline assignment: CDR1 LNHNV and CDR2 YYDKDF (reference sequence). The CDR3 nucleotides read TGTGCCACCAGCAGAGAAGACAGTTCATCTGAAGCTTTCTTT. Protein: CATSREDSSSEAFF.

The table lists this clone with a few counts. The chain employs TRBV13 and TRBJ2-7; 7 nucleotides match TRBD1. The J segment lost 4 bases and the V segment lost 5 bases, leaving 8 bases of the junction unmatched. Germline assignment: CDR1 PRHDT and CDR2 FYEKMQ (reference sequence). The CDR3 spans 14 residues. Here the CDR3 DNA reads TGTGCCAGCAGCCACCGGGACAGCCTATACGAGCAGTACTTC. Translation gives CASSHRDSLYEQYF.

The chain employs TRBV7-9 and TRBJ1-5; unclear D gene. CDR3 length: 12 residues. The germline CDR1 and CDR2 sequences are SEHNR and FQNEAQ (reference sequence). Trimming shortened V by 5 bases and J by 8 bases, and 10 bases separated the two germline ends. CDR3 bases: TGTGCCAGCAGCAGGGAACTTGAGCCCCAGCATTTT. The encoded protein is CASSRELEPQHF.

J is TRBJ2-3 and V is TRBV6-5, with 11 bases aligning to TRBD2. There are 15 residues in the CDR3. J gave up 4 bases and V 5 bases, and 5 bases lay outside the gene matches. Germline CDR1 MNHEY, CDR2 SVGAGI. This CDR3 reads CASSNSGRASDTQYF. The CDR3 nucleotides read TGTGCCAGCAGTAATAGCGGGAGGGCCTCAGATACGCAGTATTTT.

The chain uses TRBV27 and TRBJ2-7, with no clear D. The CDR3 runs 14 residues. Germline-derived CDR1 and CDR2 are MNHEY and SMNVEV (reference sequence). V was clipped by 6 bases and J by 3 bases, with 15 bases between them. CDR3 sequence (DNA): TGTGCCAGCAGAACTCTACGGATTGGCTACGAGCAGTACTTC. Translating gives CASRTLRIGYEQYF.

The chain couples TRBV25-1 to TRBJ2-7, with unresolved D. From germline, CDR1 is MGHDK and CDR2 SYGVNS. This CDR3 has 14 amino acids. Deletions cut 5 bases from V and 2 bases from J, with 13 bases between. CDR3: CASSLGGGAYEQYF. The CDR3 coding sequence is TGTGCCAGCAGTTTAGGTGGCGGAGCCTACGAGCAGTACTTC.

The V and J genes are TRBV5-1 and TRBJ2-3; 9 bases align to TRBD2. V dropped 4 bases and J dropped 3; count of bases not matched to a gene: 9. CDR1 is SGHRS, CDR2 YFSETQ, per germline. This CDR3 contains 16 residues. CDR3 amino acids: CASSPNGLAGTDTQYF. The DNA of the CDR3 is TGCGCCAGCAGCCCGAATGGCCTAGCGGGAACAGATACGCAGTATTTT.

The chain couples TRBV29-1 to TRBJ2-5, with 8 bases aligning to TRBD2. Germline V gene data show CDR1 as SQVTM and CDR2 as ANQGSEA. The CDR3 covers 16 residues. V shed 6 bases, J shed 1 base, and the junction held 13 bases outside the gene matches. The CDR3 sequence: CSVQRGTSGAQETQYF. CDR3 in DNA: TGCAGCGTCCAGAGAGGGACTAGTGGGGCCCAAGAGACCCAGTACTTC.

The V gene is TRBV6-5, the J gene TRBJ2-2; 8 nucleotides agree with TRBD1. V lost 2 bases and J lost 5; bases outside the gene matches: 4. The germline gives CDR1 MNHEY, CDR2 SVGAGI. The CDR3 is 15 amino acids. The CDR3 sequence: CASSYNQGATGELFF. CDR3 DNA: TGTGCCAGCAGTTACAACCAGGGGGCGACCGGGGAGCTGTTTTTT.

The CDR3 is CASSQLRGARVGYTF. DNA for the CDR3: TGCGCCAGCAGCCAGTTACGGGGGGCGAGGGTCGGCTACACCTTC. The V and J genes are TRBV4-1 and TRBJ1-2, with D possibly being TRBD1 (6 bases). The germline gives CDR1 MGHRA, CDR2 YSYEKL. The V end lost 3 bases, the J end lost 8 bases, and 19 bases lay between the germline ends. The CDR3 has 15 residues.

This chain links TRBV30 with TRBJ2-7; 7 nucleotides line up with TRBD1. Per germline, CDR1 GTSNPN and CDR2 SVGIG (reference sequence). Germline trimming cut 2 bases from V and 6 bases from J; bases unmatched to any gene: 7. CDR3 size: 13 residues. CDR3 coding DNA: TGTGCCTGGAGTTTACAGGGGCGGGCCGAGCAGTACTTC. Protein sequence: CAWSLQGRAEQYF.

V gene TRBV6-5 combines with J gene TRBJ2-3; D gene unclear. V gave up 6 bases and J gave up 2 bases, with 12 bases separating them. CDR1 is MNHEY, CDR2 SVGAGI, per germline. The CDR3 is 14 residues long. The CDR3 loop is CASSLAGNTDTQYF. DNA of the CDR3: TGTGCCAGCAGCTTGGCAGGCAACACAGATACGCAGTATTTT.

The V and J genes are TRBV6-5 and TRBJ2-2; D is unresolved. V shed 5 bases and J shed 0 bases, with 10 bases lying between them. CDR3 length equals 15 residues. Looked up from germline, CDR1 is MNHEY and CDR2 is SVGAGI. CDR3 in amino acids: CASSARHTNTGELFF. The DNA for the CDR3 is TGTGCCAGCAGTGCCAGACATACGAACACCGGGGAGCTGTTTTTT.

V and J are TRBV7-9 and TRBJ2-3; D is perhaps TRBD1 (5 bases). The CDR3 has 14 residues. Trimming took 7 bases from V and 0 from J, leaving 11 bases between them. Germline V gene data show CDR1 as SEHNR and CDR2 as FQNEAQ (reference sequence). The CDR3 nucleotides are TGTGCCAGCACCCCTGGGGCTAGCACAGATACGCAGTATTTT. It is translated as CASTPGASTDTQYF.